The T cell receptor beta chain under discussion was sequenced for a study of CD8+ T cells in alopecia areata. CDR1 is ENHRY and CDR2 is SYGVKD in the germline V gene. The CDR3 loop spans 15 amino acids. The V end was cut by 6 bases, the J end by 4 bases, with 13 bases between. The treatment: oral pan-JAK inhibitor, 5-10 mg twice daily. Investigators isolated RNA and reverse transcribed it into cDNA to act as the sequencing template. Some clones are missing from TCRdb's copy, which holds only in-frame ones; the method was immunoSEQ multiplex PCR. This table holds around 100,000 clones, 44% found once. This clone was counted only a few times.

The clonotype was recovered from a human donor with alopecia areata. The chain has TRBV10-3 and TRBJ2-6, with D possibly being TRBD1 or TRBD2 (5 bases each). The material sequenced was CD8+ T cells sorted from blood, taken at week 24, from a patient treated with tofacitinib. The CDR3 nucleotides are TGTGCCATCAGCAATGAGGGGTCCGGGGCCAACGTCCTGACTTTC. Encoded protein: CAISNEGSGANVLTF.